A selection of T cell receptor beta chains follows, all from one sample in a study of vaccination effects on CD4 cells after COVID-19. The protocol was immunoSEQ multiplex PCR, while the TCRdb copy is restricted to in-frame clones and leaves out a portion. The table shows 30,000 to 40,000 clones, with roughly two thirds occurring only once. Antigens of these TCRs are unknown. The sample was CD4+ T cells from PBMCs cultured with SARS-CoV-2 spike peptides, taken before COVID-19 vaccination. These receptors came from a human donor who received a COVID-19 vaccine. The CDR3 runs from the conserved cysteine through the conserved F or W. A D gene is named only where the DNA matches it firmly. Clone size is shown for a subset of rows, as once, few, many or a class of expanded clone.

J	V	D	size	CDR3	DNA
TRBJ2-3	TRBV7-2	.	once	CASRISSRPGSDTQYF	TGTGCCAGCAGGATTTCCTCACGCCCCGGGTCGGATACGCAGTATTTT
TRBJ2-1	TRBV10-3	TRBD2	.	CAIGLAGRDEQFF	TGTGCCATCGGACTAGCGGGGCGGGATGAGCAGTTCTTC
TRBJ2-7	TRBV18	TRBD1	.	CASSPMGTGGYEQYF	TGTGCCAGCTCACCAATGGGGACAGGGGGTTACGAGCAGTACTTC
TRBJ1-1	TRBV7-6	.	.	CASSLEVYTEAFF	TGTGCCAGCAGCTTAGAAGTTTACACTGAAGCTTTCTTT
TRBJ1-2	TRBV4-3	TRBD1	.	CASSPWTGRDGYTF	TGCGCCAGCAGCCCTTGGACAGGGAGGGATGGCTACACCTTC
TRBJ1-2	TRBV9	.	.	CASSVGTEGLYTF	TGTGCCAGCAGCGTAGGTACCGAGGGCCTCTACACCTTC
TRBJ1-3	TRBV7-9	.	.	CASSPAGGTIYF	TGTGCCAGCAGCCCGGCTGGGGGCACCATATATTTT
TRBJ1-6	TRBV5-6	.	.	CASSLRREDSPLHF	TGTGCCAGCAGCTTAAGGAGGGAGGACTCACCCCTCCACTTT
TRBJ1-2	TRBV28	.	few	CATESGHYGYTF	TGTGCCACCGAATCGGGTCACTATGGCTACACCTTC
TRBJ2-7	TRBV4-2	.	few	CASSQGGSDYEQYF	TGTGCCAGCAGCCAAGGCGGAAGTGACTACGAGCAGTACTTC
TRBJ2-7	TRBV7-2	TRBD2	few	CASSPAGGSYEQYF	TGTGCCAGCAGCCCAGCGGGGGGGTCCTACGAGCAGTACTTC
TRBJ1-2	TRBV7-9	.	.	CASSLNSRGAYGYTF	TGTGCCAGCAGCTTAAATTCCCGGGGGGCCTATGGCTACACCTTC
TRBJ1-1	TRBV18	.	.	CASSPPQGSEAFF	TGTGCCAGCTCACCCCCTCAGGGTAGTGAAGCTTTCTTT
TRBJ1-4	TRBV5-1	.	.	CASSLTPTGLGEKLFF	TGCGCCAGCAGCTTGACCCCCACAGGGCTGGGTGAAAAACTGTTTTTT
TRBJ1-3	TRBV2	.	few	CASSEGLSTVSGNTIYF	TGTGCCAGCAGTGAGGGGTTATCCACCGTCTCTGGAAACACCATATATTTT
TRBJ2-5	TRBV30	TRBD1	.	CAWDRDRASKETQYF	TGTGCCTGGGACCGGGACAGGGCGAGCAAGGAGACCCAGTACTTC
TRBJ1-5	TRBV5-1	.	.	CASSLTGIDQPQHF	TGCGCCAGCAGCCTAACAGGGATTGATCAGCCCCAGCATTTT
TRBJ1-5	TRBV15	.	few	CATSRDDQPQHF	TGTGCCACCAGCAGAGATGATCAGCCCCAGCATTTT
TRBJ1-3	TRBV19	.	.	CASSIGVGIPSGNTIYF	TGTGCCAGTAGTATAGGAGTGGGCATTCCATCTGGAAACACCATATATTTT
TRBJ1-5	TRBV18	TRBD1	.	CASSAGQVGNQPQHF	TGTGCCAGCTCAGCGGGACAGGTAGGCAATCAGCCCCAGCATTTT
TRBJ1-2	TRBV12-3/TRBV12-4	.	.	CASSEGYGYTF	TGTGCCAGCTCGGAAGGCTATGGCTACACCTTC
TRBJ2-7	TRBV28	.	.	CASSSRPGTAQYF	TGTGCCAGCAGTTCAAGGCCGGGGACGGCCCAGTACTTC
TRBJ2-2	TRBV6-1	TRBD2	.	CASSEQAAGYTGELFF	TGTGCCAGCAGTGAACAGGCAGCGGGGTACACCGGGGAGCTGTTTTTT
TRBJ2-5	TRBV5-4	TRBD2	many	CASSLAGPPETQYF	TGTGCCAGCAGCTTAGCGGGACCCCCGGAGACCCAGTACTTC
TRBJ1-2	TRBV7-9	TRBD1	once	CASSSLTGGPSYGYTF	TGTGCCAGCAGCTCCCTGACAGGGGGTCCTTCCTATGGCTACACCTTC
TRBJ2-7	TRBV19	TRBD1	.	CASSIMGQGSEQYF	TGTGCCAGTAGTATAATGGGACAGGGCAGCGAGCAGTACTTC
TRBJ1-2	TRBV28	.	.	CASTPQGLYGYTF	TGTGCCAGCACCCCTCAGGGTCTCTATGGCTACACCTTC
TRBJ2-1	TRBV18	.	.	CASSRDRGNEQFF	TGTGCCAGCTCACGAGACAGAGGGAATGAGCAGTTCTTC
TRBJ2-2	TRBV28	.	once	CASSLGRGTGELFF	TGTGCCAGCAGTTTAGGCAGGGGCACCGGGGAGCTGTTTTTT
TRBJ1-2	TRBV9	.	.	CASSVGTRGNYGYTF	TGTGCCAGCAGCGTAGGGACCCGAGGAAACTATGGCTACACCTTC
TRBJ2-5	TRBV11-2	.	once	CASSRKETQYF	TGTGCCAGCAGCCGGAAAGAGACCCAGTACTTC
TRBJ1-3	TRBV7-2	.	.	CASSVTTDSGNTIYF	TGTGCCAGCAGCGTAACAACCGATTCTGGAAACACCATATATTTT
TRBJ1-5	TRBV2	.	few	CASKSEQMGNQPQHF	TGTGCCAGCAAGAGTGAACAAATGGGCAATCAGCCCCAGCATTTT
TRBJ1-1	TRBV5-6	.	.	CASSLRGDTEAFF	TGTGCCAGCAGCTTGAGGGGGGATACTGAAGCTTTCTTT
TRBJ2-7	TRBV7-2	.	.	CASSLIGLSYEQYF	TGTGCCAGCAGCTTAATCGGCCTATCCTACGAGCAGTACTTC
TRBJ2-7	TRBV5-4	.	.	CASSLDSGTIDEQYF	TGTGCCAGCAGCTTGGATTCCGGGACAATAGACGAGCAGTACTTC
TRBJ2-1	TRBV5-1	.	.	CASSLESSLHEQFF	TGCGCCAGCAGCTTGGAGTCTAGTTTGCATGAGCAGTTCTTC
TRBJ1-1	TRBV19	.	.	CASSDTGNTEAFF	TGTGCCAGTTCAGATACAGGGAACACTGAAGCTTTCTTT
TRBJ2-2	TRBV3-1/TRBV3-2	.	.	CASSQGERGPNTGELFF	TGTGCCAGCAGCCAAGGGGAAAGGGGCCCGAACACCGGGGAGCTGTTTTTT
TRBJ1-1	TRBV6-5	.	.	CASSYRTQNTEAFF	TGTGCCAGCAGTTACCGAACGCAGAACACTGAAGCTTTCTTT
TRBJ2-7	TRBV27	TRBD2	.	CASSLWLAGGSYEQYF	TGTGCCAGCAGTTTATGGCTAGCGGGGGGCTCCTACGAGCAGTACTTC
TRBJ2-7	TRBV4-2	TRBD1	.	CASSQETGTGVGEQYF	TGTGCCAGCAGCCAAGAAACCGGGACAGGGGTGGGCGAGCAGTACTTC
TRBJ2-5	TRBV5-6	.	.	CASSLGAWETQYF	TGTGCCAGCAGCTTAGGGGCGTGGGAGACCCAGTACTTC
TRBJ2-5	TRBV21-1	.	.	CASSKCRRKRWETQYF	TGTGCCAGCAGCAAATGTAGGAGAAAGAGGTGGGAGACCCAGTACTTC